This T cell receptor (beta chain) was sequenced in a study of spatial heterogeneity in lung cancer. Study information: The study sequenced follow-up PBMC samples when they were available, at a median of around 2 years after resection. The average count in raw reads for each unique TCR and UMI combination exceeded 9.5 appearances.

This clonotype was recorded many times. The CDR3 totals 14 residues. Trimming removed 6 bases from V and 1 base from J; junction bases left unmatched: 6. CDR1 is MDHEN, CDR2 SYDVKM, per germline. TCRdb processed the 5' RACE reads anew with MiXCR; each CDR3 protein has one entry. The table shows under 35,000 distinct CDR3 sequences, with less than 6.5% occurring only once. Indicated time point: blood at routine non-recurrence follow-up after resection. Whole RNA was taken from tumor, nontumor lung or frozen PBMC; it was then sequenced unsorted. The sample here was PBMCs, taken at follow-up. The chain couples TRBV28 to TRBJ2-7; 7 nucleotides line up with TRBD2. The source is a female donor with early-stage non-small cell lung cancer. The CDR3 region is CASSKSGNSYEQYF. The CDR3 DNA sequence: TGTGCCAGCAGCAAGAGCGGGAATTCCTACGAGCAGTACTTC.